The rows below give T cell receptor beta chains drawn from one sample of a study of shared clonotypes between healthy human individuals. Only in-frame clones appear in the TCRdb table, and some are missing; sequencing was by immunoSEQ multiplex PCR. The sample consists of 2,500,000 or so clones, about nine tenths of them appearing once. What was sequenced was naive CD4+ T cells from PBMCs. The receptors shown here come from a young man in good health. Some clones in this sample may be carry-over from other donors' samples. Each CDR3 is given with its conserved first and last residue. A D gene is named only where the DNA matches it firmly. Where a row states a size, it is once, few, many or the class of an expanded clone; other rows omit it.

j_gene	d_gene	abundance	v_gene	CDR3aa	CDR3nt
TRBJ2-5	.	.	TRBV11-2	CASSSAVLQETQYF	TGTGCCAGCAGCTCGGCAGTACTCCAAGAGACCCAGTACTTC
TRBJ2-3	.	.	TRBV6-1	CASRDLSTDTQYF	TGTGCCAGCAGGGACCTCTCCACAGATACGCAGTATTTT
TRBJ2-1	.	.	TRBV6-6	CASSFKGDIINEQFF	TGTGCCAGCAGCTTCAAGGGGGACATTATCAATGAGCAGTTCTTC
TRBJ2-6	.	.	TRBV7-2	CASSSYSGANVLTF	TGTGCCAGCAGCTCCTACTCTGGGGCCAACGTCCTGACTTTC
TRBJ1-1	.	.	TRBV18	CASSPSLNTEAFF	TGTGCCAGCTCACCCTCTTTGAACACTGAAGCTTTCTTT
TRBJ2-7	TRBD2	.	TRBV6-6	CASSPSTSAGNEQYF	TGTGCCAGCAGCCCATCCACTAGCGCCGGTAACGAGCAGTACTTC
TRBJ2-1	.	.	TRBV7-9	CASSLLGGPMGEQFF	TGTGCCAGCAGCTTACTGGGGGGCCCGATGGGTGAGCAGTTCTTC
TRBJ2-2	.	.	TRBV5-1	CASSPGPLGNAGELFF	TGTGCCAGCAGCCCAGGACCGTTAGGTAACGCCGGGGAGCTGTTTTTT
TRBJ2-2	.	.	TRBV5-1	CASSSGTGTGELFF	TGCGCCAGCAGCTCCGGGACGGGCACCGGGGAGCTGTTTTTT
TRBJ2-7	.	.	TRBV7-2	CASSDRGRVYEQYF	TGTGCCAGCAGCGATCGAGGTAGGGTCTACGAGCAGTACTTC
TRBJ2-5	TRBD2	.	TRBV6-6	CASSTPFSGIEKTQYF	TGTGCCAGCAGTACCCCGTTTAGCGGGATTGAAAAGACCCAGTACTTC
TRBJ1-2	.	.	TRBV5-1	CASSHESASYGYTF	TGCGCCAGCAGCCACGAGTCAGCCTCCTATGGCTACACCTTC
TRBJ2-7	TRBD2	.	TRBV27	CASSLLGTSGFEQYF	TGTGCCAGCAGTTTACTCGGGACTAGCGGTTTCGAGCAGTACTTC
TRBJ2-1	TRBD1	.	TRBV6-5	CASRTDRGSYNEQFF	TGTGCCAGCAGAACTGACAGGGGCTCCTACAATGAGCAGTTCTTC
TRBJ2-2	TRBD2	.	TRBV6-1	CASSAKSGGTGELFF	TGTGCCAGCAGCGCTAAATCGGGGGGAACCGGGGAGCTGTTTTTT
TRBJ2-5	TRBD1	.	TRBV4-2	CASSQDQGVTGETQYF	TGTGCCAGCAGCCAAGATCAGGGGGTGACCGGGGAGACCCAGTACTTC
TRBJ1-1	.	.	TRBV28	CASSSTGAYMNTEAFF	TGTGCCAGCAGTTCTACAGGCGCTTACATGAACACTGAAGCTTTCTTT
TRBJ2-7	.	.	TRBV28	CASSLPYPYEQYF	TGTGCCAGCAGTTTACCTTACCCGTACGAGCAGTACTTC
TRBJ1-2	.	.	TRBV5-1	CASSSAGGRSYTF	TGCGCCAGCAGCTCAGCGGGGGGCCGGAGCTACACCTTC
TRBJ1-4	TRBD1	.	TRBV5-1	CASGTGDATNEKLFF	TGCGCCAGCGGGACAGGGGACGCAACTAATGAAAAACTGTTTTTT
TRBJ1-3	.	.	TRBV7-8	CASSLKLGFSGNTIYF	TGTGCCAGCAGCTTAAAACTAGGCTTCTCTGGAAACACCATATATTTT
TRBJ2-5	.	.	TRBV5-1	CASSTQKETQYF	TGCGCCAGCAGCACACAAAAAGAGACCCAGTACTTC
TRBJ2-1	TRBD2	.	TRBV2	CASRAGGSYNEQFF	TGTGCCAGCAGAGCGGGAGGGTCCTACAATGAGCAGTTCTTC
TRBJ2-3	.	.	TRBV5-1	CASRYTRADTQYF	TGCGCCAGCAGATACACTAGGGCGGATACGCAGTATTTT
TRBJ2-6	.	.	TRBV19	CASSIAAGSLYGANVLTF	TGTGCCAGTAGTATAGCGGCAGGTTCCTTATATGGGGCCAACGTCCTGACTTTC
TRBJ1-1	.	.	TRBV21-1	CASSKVFLEPVRNTEAFF	TGTGCCAGCAGCAAAGTCTTCTTAGAGCCCGTCAGGAACACTGAAGCTTTCTTT
TRBJ1-3	.	.	TRBV6-1	CASSEFAAAISGNTIYF	TGTGCCAGCAGTGAATTTGCGGCAGCCATCTCTGGAAACACCATATATTTT
TRBJ1-5	TRBD1	.	TRBV5-1	CASSPGTGHQPQHF	TGCGCCAGCTCCCCCGGGACAGGGCATCAGCCCCAGCATTTT
TRBJ2-5	.	.	TRBV6-1	CASSEGTPTETQYF	TGTGCCAGCAGTGAAGGGACGCCAACAGAGACCCAGTACTTC
TRBJ2-2	TRBD2	once	TRBV27	CASRAGPTTGELFF	TGTGCCAGCAGAGCGGGACCCACCACCGGGGAGCTGTTTTTT
TRBJ2-5	.	.	TRBV5-1	CASSPRGNQETQYF	TGCGCCAGCAGCCCCCGGGGGAACCAAGAGACCCAGTACTTC
TRBJ2-7	TRBD1	.	TRBV7-2	CASSSYRGLREQYF	TGTGCCAGCAGCTCCTACAGGGGGTTAAGGGAGCAGTACTTC
TRBJ2-7	.	.	TRBV9	CASSVDPVAAGRHYEQYF	TGTGCCAGCAGCGTAGACCCCGTCGCGGCGGGTAGACACTACGAGCAGTACTTC
TRBJ2-2	.	.	TRBV27	CASTQGRRRGTGELFF	TGTGCCAGCACCCAGGGACGAAGAAGGGGCACCGGGGAGCTGTTTTTT
TRBJ1-2	.	.	TRBV6-6	CAIRGGNSGYTF	TGTGCCATTAGGGGAGGGAACTCTGGCTACACCTTC
TRBJ2-7	.	.	TRBV29-1	CSVLLALGVVYEQYF	TGCAGCGTTCTCCTAGCATTGGGAGTTGTCTACGAGCAGTACTTC
TRBJ2-7	TRBD2	.	TRBV9	CASSASYSGTRQYF	TGTGCCAGCAGCGCATCCTATAGCGGGACGCGACAGTACTTC
TRBJ1-2	.	.	TRBV7-2	CASSSTNYGYTF	TGTGCCAGCAGCTCTACCAACTATGGCTACACCTTC
TRBJ1-5	.	.	TRBV9	CASSLHAGDSQPQHF	TGTGCCAGCAGCTTACACGCAGGGGATTCTCAGCCCCAGCATTTT
TRBJ2-7	.	once	TRBV18	CASSPPGGASGAEQYF	TGTGCCAGCTCACCACCGGGGGGCGCTTCCGGGGCCGAGCAGTACTTC
TRBJ1-5	.	.	TRBV7-8	CASSLEGRGSNQPQHF	TGTGCCAGCAGCTTAGAGGGAAGGGGTAGCAATCAGCCCCAGCATTTT